Listed here are 28 T cell receptor beta chains from one sample, sequenced in a study of cytomegalovirus exposure and HLA in healthy donors. PCR used 60 Vbeta primers and 13 Jbeta primers. Sequencing used immunoSEQ multiplex PCR; TCRdb keeps in-frame clones, though not all of them. There are about 120,000 clones in the sample; around four fifths occur only once, and 15% to 20% lies in the top ten. Sequencing input: PBMCs. The receptors were gathered from a man between 18 and 35 years old in good health and CMV-seropositive.

V usage is TRBV4-2 and J usage is TRBJ2-1; D ambiguous. The germline gives CDR1 LGHNA, CDR2 YNFKEQ. The CDR3 length is 17 residues. Deletions cut 0 bases from V and 2 bases from J, with 14 bases between. CDR3 loop: CASSQDLSDDPYNEQFF. CDR3 bases: TGTGCCAGCAGCCAAGATTTAAGCGACGACCCCTACAATGAGCAGTTCTTC.

This chain links TRBV6-5 with TRBJ1-6; 10 bases match TRBD1. Germline CDR1 is MNHEY and CDR2 is SVGAGI. V shed 3 bases, J shed 10 bases, and the junction held 6 bases outside the gene matches. The CDR3 sequence is 15 residues long. CDR3 DNA sequence: TGTGCCAGCAGTTATAACGGACAGGGGGGATCACCCCTCCACTTT. Amino acid sequence: CASSYNGQGGSPLHF.

The chain couples TRBV11-1 to TRBJ1-1; D is uncertain. The germline CDR1 and CDR2 sequences are SGHAT and FQDESV (reference sequence). V gave up 1 base and J gave up 1 base, with 10 bases separating them. CDR3 size: 15 residues. CDR3 DNA sequence: TGTGCCAGCAGCTTAGAGCGAACTTCGAACACTGAAGCTTTCTTT. This translates into CASSLERTSNTEAFF.

The CDR3 DNA reads TGTGCCAGCAGTCCCTCCGGAGGGGTCAACTATGGCTACACCTTC. Amino acids: CASSPSGGVNYGYTF. The gene calls are TRBV27 and TRBJ1-2, with D tentatively TRBD1 (5 bases). Trimming left V 5 bases short and J 2 bases short, with 15 bases between. This CDR3 has 15 amino acids. The V gene's germline CDR1 is MNHEY and CDR2 SMNVEV (reference sequence).

This sequence joins TRBV19 and TRBJ1-2, with TRBD1 matching 8 bases. With V trimmed by 7 bases and J by 3 bases, 16 bases remained unmatched. CDR3 size: 17 residues. CDR1 LNHDA and CDR2 SQIVND come from the germline V gene (reference sequence). The CDR3 protein is CASTTWGGGTGDYGYTF. The CDR3 DNA follows: TGTGCCAGTACCACCTGGGGGGGTGGGACAGGCGACTATGGCTACACCTTC.

J is TRBJ2-1 and V is TRBV30; a possible D gene is TRBD1 (5 bases). Germline CDR1 is GTSNPN and CDR2 is SVGIG (reference sequence). The CDR3 is 11 residues long. V lost 2 bases to trimming and J lost 11 bases, with 10 bases between them. The CDR3 DNA sequence: TGTGCCTGGAGTCCAACAGGAAAGCAGTTCTTC. The encoded protein is CAWSPTGKQFF. The full variable domain, rest sourced from reference TRBV30 and TRBJ2-1, is SQTIHQWPATLVQPVGSPLSLECTVEGTSNPNLYWYRQAAGRGLQLLFYSVGIGQISSEVPQNLSASRPQDRQFILSSKKLLLSDSGFYLCAWSPTGKQFFGPGTRLTVL.

The chain recombines TRBV18 with TRBJ2-7, with a possible D match to TRBD2 (5 bases). The V end was cut by 6 bases, the J end by 4 bases, with 13 bases between. Germline V lookup: CDR1 KGHSH, CDR2 LQKENI. The CDR3 extends over 13 amino acids. DNA of the CDR3: TGTGCCAGCTCCCCCCCGGGGTCGTACGAGCAGTACTTC. It yields the protein CASSPPGSYEQYF.

This chain joins TRBV19 and TRBJ2-2; TRBD1 is a possible D gene (6 bases). V was pared by 7 bases and J by 6 bases, with 12 bases between. Germline CDR1 is LNHDA and CDR2 is SQIVND (reference sequence). There are 13 residues in the CDR3. CDR3 protein: CASKGVRAGELFF. As DNA, the CDR3 is TGTGCCAGTAAGGGGGTCCGGGCCGGGGAGCTGTTTTTT. Variable domain in full (rest from reference TRBV19 and TRBJ2-2): DGGITQSPKYLFRKEGQNVTLSCEQNLNHDAMYWYRQDPGQGLRLIYYSQIVNDFQKGDIAEGYSVSREKKESFPLTVTSAQKNPTAFYLCASKGVRAGELFFGEGSRLTVL.

The V call is TRBV18, the J call TRBJ2-7, with 7 bases matching TRBD1. Germline-derived CDR1 and CDR2 are KGHSH and LQKENI. The CDR3 is 14 amino acids. Trimming removed 3 bases from V and 2 bases from J; junction bases left unmatched: 4. The CDR3 sequence: CASSPPGQPYEQYF. CDR3 DNA sequence: TGTGCCAGCTCACCGCCGGGACAGCCCTACGAGCAGTACTTC.

The chain employs TRBV6-5 and TRBJ1-1, with TRBD1 as a possible D gene (5 bases). CDR3 size: 14 residues. Trimming stripped 2 bases from V and 5 bases from J, with 12 bases between. CDR1 and CDR2 from the germline V gene are MNHEY and SVGAGI. The DNA of the CDR3 is TGTGCCAGCAGTTACAGGGGCGGGAGAACTGAAGCTTTCTTT. Its translation: CASSYRGGRTEAFF.

This clone was counted a few times. V is TRBV11-2 and J is TRBJ1-4, with D maybe TRBD1 (5 bases). Trimming stripped 1 base from V and 0 bases from J, with 9 bases between. This CDR3 has 16 residues. Per germline, CDR1 SGHAT and CDR2 FQNNGV. The CDR3 DNA reads as TGTGCCAGCAGCTTAGTCGGGGGGACAACTAATGAAAAACTGTTTTTT. It codes for CASSLVGGTTNEKLFF.

This chain connects TRBV5-1 to TRBJ2-5; 10 bases match TRBD2. In germline, CDR1 is SGHRS, CDR2 YFSETQ. Trimming took 1 base from V and 4 from J; bases not matched to a gene: 4. This CDR3 comprises 15 residues. The CDR3 region has the DNA TGCGCCAGCAGCTTGAGCGGGGGGGAGGGAGAGACCCAGTACTTC. This translates into CASSLSGGEGETQYF.

The chain employs TRBV30 and TRBJ1-2; D gene unclear. This CDR3 contains 11 residues. Deletions cut 2 bases from V and 8 bases from J, with 9 bases between. The germline gives CDR1 GTSNPN, CDR2 SVGIG (reference sequence). In nucleotides, the CDR3 is TGTGCCTGGAGTACGTGGGCGGGCTACACCTTC. Translating it yields CAWSTWAGYTF.

V usage is TRBV7-6 and J usage is TRBJ1-3; 11 bases agree with TRBD1. Per the germline V gene, CDR1 is SGHVS and CDR2 is FNYEAQ. The CDR3 covers 15 residues. Trimming removed 0 bases from V and 8 bases from J; junction bases left unmatched: 3. The CDR3 region is CASSLAGTGGDTIYF. The CDR3 DNA reads TGTGCCAGCAGCTTAGCAGGGACAGGGGGGGACACCATATATTTT. Combining the CDR3 with reference TRBV7-6 and TRBJ1-3 gives the whole variable domain GAGVSQSPRYKVTKRGQDVALRCDPISGHVSLYWYRQALGQGPEFLTYFNYEAQQDKSGLPNDRFSAERPEGSISTLTIQRTEQRDSAMYRCASSLAGTGGDTIYFGEGSWLTVV.

In its sample, this clone was seen a few times. The chain employs TRBV7-8 and TRBJ1-1; D call uncertain. The germline V and J ends were trimmed by 1 base and 3 bases, with 6 bases remaining between them. CDR1 is SGHVS, CDR2 FQNEAQ, per germline. This CDR3 has 13 amino acids. CDR3: CASSLGGDTEAFF. CDR3 sequence (DNA): TGTGCCAGCAGCTTAGGGGGAGACACTGAAGCTTTCTTT.

The chain combines TRBV27 with TRBJ2-7, with 7 bases matching TRBD1. J lost 6 bases, V lost 5 bases, and 13 bases had no gene match. This CDR3 spans 15 amino acids. CDR1 is MNHEY and CDR2 is SMNVEV in the germline V gene (reference sequence). In nucleotides, the CDR3 is TGTGCCAGCAGTACCCCCGAGACAGGGTCAGGCGAGCAGTACTTC. It is translated as CASSTPETGSGEQYF.

The chain employs TRBV27 and TRBJ1-5, with D unclear. Germline CDR1 is MNHEY and CDR2 is SMNVEV (reference sequence). Trimming removed 0 bases at V and 2 bases at J, with 8 bases between. The length of the CDR3 is 15 residues. DNA of the CDR3: TGTGCCAGCAGTTTATCGCCCGGAGGCAATCAGCCCCAGCATTTT. Translated: CASSLSPGGNQPQHF.

This chain joins TRBV9 and TRBJ2-3; 9 bases are shared with TRBD2. CDR1 is SGDLS, CDR2 YYNGEE, per germline. The ends lost 2 bases at V and 0 bases at J; junction bases unmatched: 4. This CDR3 comprises 16 residues. This chain's CDR3 is CASSVFGTSSTDTQYF. CDR3 DNA: TGTGCCAGCAGCGTCTTCGGGACTAGCAGCACAGATACGCAGTATTTT.

The chain's CDR3 is CATREYPGTNEQFF. In DNA form, the CDR3 reads TGTGCCACCCGGGAGTACCCGGGTACTAATGAGCAGTTCTTC. V is TRBV19 and J is TRBJ2-1; TRBD2 might be the D (6 bases). Germline values: CDR1 LNHDA, CDR2 SQIVND (reference sequence). The CDR3 covers 14 residues. Trimming removed 10 bases from V and 7 bases from J, with 20 bases in between.

The CDR3 reads CASSYSSTYGYTF. CDR3 nucleotide sequence: TGTGCCAGCAGCTATAGCAGCACCTATGGCTACACCTTC. The rearrangement uses TRBV5-6 and TRBJ1-2; D uncertain. Trimming shortened V by 3 bases and J by 4 bases, and 10 bases separated the two germline ends. CDR3 size: 13 residues. Germline CDR1 is SGHDT and CDR2 is YYEEEE.

The chain has TRBV9 and TRBJ2-4; TRBD2 aligns across 7 bases. The V gene end was trimmed by 4 bases and the J gene end by 6 bases; junction bases not matched to a gene: 7. Per the germline V gene, CDR1 is SGDLS and CDR2 is YYNGEE. This CDR3 has 14 amino acids. CDR3 protein: CASSPSGGTNIQYF. For the CDR3, the DNA is TGTGCCAGCAGCCCTAGCGGCGGAACAAACATTCAGTACTTC. Full variable domain (rest looked up from reference TRBV9 and TRBJ2-4): DSGVTQTPKHLITATGQRVTLRCSPRSGDLSVYWYQQSLDQGLQFLIQYYNGEERAKGNILERFSAQQFPDLHSELNLSSLELGDSALYFCASSPSGGTNIQYFGAGTRLSVL.

This chain links TRBV6-5 with TRBJ2-7; 9 bases match TRBD1. V lost 7 bases and J lost 6; bases outside the gene matches: 10. In germline, CDR1 is MNHEY, CDR2 SVGAGI. This CDR3 region has 14 residues. CDR3: CASNTDRGSLEQYF. The CDR3 bases are TGTGCCAGCAACACCGACAGGGGGTCCCTCGAGCAGTACTTC.

By share, this clone counts as medium-sized (0.01 to 0.1%). This chain uses TRBV19 with TRBJ2-7, with D perhaps TRBD1 (7 bases). This CDR3 is built from 13 residues. Trimming left V 4 bases short and J 6 bases short, with 13 bases between. The germline V gene has CDR1 LNHDA and CDR2 SQIVND (reference sequence). The CDR3 region is CASSTYQGGEQYF. CDR3 nucleotides: TGTGCCAGTAGTACCTACCAGGGGGGCGAGCAGTACTTC. Full variable domain (remainder filled in from reference TRBV19 and TRBJ2-7): DGGITQSPKYLFRKEGQNVTLSCEQNLNHDAMYWYRQDPGQGLRLIYYSQIVNDFQKGDIAEGYSVSREKKESFPLTVTSAQKNPTAFYLCASSTYQGGEQYFGPGTRLTVT.

To note about this clone: Other DNA sequences of this sample code for an identical CDR3. The genes are TRBV11-2 and TRBJ1-2; 7 nucleotides match TRBD1. The CDR3 loop spans 14 amino acids. V dropped 1 base and J dropped 3; count of bases not matched to a gene: 2. Per germline, CDR1 SGHAT and CDR2 FQNNGV. CDR3 bases: TGTGCCAGCAGCTTAGGACAGGGCGACTATGGCTACACCTTC. It specifies CASSLGQGDYGYTF.

The V gene is TRBV5-5, the J gene TRBJ2-7; 11 positions agree with TRBD2. Germline CDR1 reads SGHKS; CDR2 reads YYEKEE (reference sequence). Losses at the gene ends were 3 bases for V and 3 bases for J; bases not matched to a gene: 5. The CDR3 consists of 15 residues. In DNA, the CDR3 is TGTGCCAGCAGCTGGCTAGCGGGGGGTAGCTACGAGCAGTACTTC. Amino acids: CASSWLAGGSYEQYF. The full variable domain, its missing parts supplied by reference TRBV5-5 and TRBJ2-7, is DAGVTQSPTHLIKTRGQQVTLRCSPISGHKSVSWYQQVLGQGPQFIFQYYEKEERGRGNFPDRFSARQFPNYSSELNVNALLLGDSALYLCASSWLAGGSYEQYFGPGTRLTVT.

This clone was observed once. The chain recombines TRBV5-1 with TRBJ1-3; 9 bases line up with TRBD1. Per germline, CDR1 SGHRS and CDR2 YFSETQ. The CDR3 length is 13 residues. V was pared by 4 bases and J by 8 bases, with 4 bases of the junction left unmatched. The chain's CDR3 is CASSMDRGDTIYF. DNA of the CDR3: TGCGCCAGCAGCATGGACAGGGGAGACACCATATATTTT.

The rearrangement links TRBV29-1 to TRBJ1-2, with no clear D. The germline V and J ends were trimmed by 4 bases and 0 bases, with 15 bases remaining between them. This CDR3 spans 15 amino acids. The germline CDR1 and CDR2 sequences are SQVTM and ANQGSEA. The CDR3 DNA is TGCAGCGTTGCCGAGGTTGTAGGAGCTAACTATGGCTACACCTTC. Protein product: CSVAEVVGANYGYTF.

V gene TRBV13 combines with J gene TRBJ1-1; D possibly corresponds to TRBD1 (6 bases). This CDR3 comprises 12 residues. Trimming shortened V by 5 bases and J by 5 bases, and 9 bases separated the two germline ends. Per germline, CDR1 PRHDT and CDR2 FYEKMQ (reference sequence). The DNA of the CDR3 is TGTGCCAGCAGCCAGCAGGGGACTGAAGCTTTCTTT. This encodes CASSQQGTEAFF.